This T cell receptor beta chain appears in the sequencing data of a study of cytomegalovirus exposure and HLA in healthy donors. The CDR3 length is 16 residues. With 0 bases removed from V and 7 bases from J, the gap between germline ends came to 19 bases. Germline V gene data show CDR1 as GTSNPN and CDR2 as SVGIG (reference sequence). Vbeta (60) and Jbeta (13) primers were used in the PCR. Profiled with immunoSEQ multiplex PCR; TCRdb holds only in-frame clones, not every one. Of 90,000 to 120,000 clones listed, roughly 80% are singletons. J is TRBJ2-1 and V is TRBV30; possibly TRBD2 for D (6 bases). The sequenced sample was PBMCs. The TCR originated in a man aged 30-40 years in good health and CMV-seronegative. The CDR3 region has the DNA TGTGCCTGGAGTGTACCCCATGCGGGGTCAATTAATGAGCAGTTCTTC. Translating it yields CAWSVPHAGSINEQFF.